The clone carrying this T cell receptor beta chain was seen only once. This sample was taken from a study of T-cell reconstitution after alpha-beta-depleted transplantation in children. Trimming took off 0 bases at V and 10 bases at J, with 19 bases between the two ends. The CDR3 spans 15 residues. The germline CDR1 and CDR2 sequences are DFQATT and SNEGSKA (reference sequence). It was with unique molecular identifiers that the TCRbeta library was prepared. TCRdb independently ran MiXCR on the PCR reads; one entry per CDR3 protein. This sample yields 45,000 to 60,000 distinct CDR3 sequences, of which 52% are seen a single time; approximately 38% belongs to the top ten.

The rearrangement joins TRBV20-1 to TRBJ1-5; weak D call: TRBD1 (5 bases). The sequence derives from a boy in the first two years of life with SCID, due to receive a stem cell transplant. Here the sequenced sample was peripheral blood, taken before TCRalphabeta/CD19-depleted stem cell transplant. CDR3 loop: CSARDLLRDGHPQHF. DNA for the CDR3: TGCAGTGCTAGAGATCTCCTGCGGGACGGTCACCCCCAGCATTTT.